This is a list of T cell receptor beta chains from one sample in a study of T cell changes during pregnancy in multiple sclerosis. TCRdb keeps only in-frame clones here, not all; method: immunoSEQ multiplex PCR. The data contain approximately 53,000 clones, 90% of them singletons. Here the sequenced sample was peripheral blood, taken after pregnancy. The source of these receptors is a female donor in good health, enrolled as a control in a pregnancy study. The CDR3 runs from the conserved cysteine through the conserved F or W. Fields, in order: J gene, clone size, CDR3 length, V gene, D gene, CDR3 DNA, CDR3 protein. The D gene is left open where the match is weak. Clone size appears in some rows only: once, few, many, or a class for an expanded clone.

TRBJ2-3,.,14,TRBV6-5,.,TGTGCCAGCAGTTACCGGCTAGAGGCAGATACGCAGTATTTT,CASSYRLEADTQYF
TRBJ1-1,.,15,TRBV5-1,.,TGCGCCAGCACCCTTGGTGGCCGCCCGGGAACTGAAGCTTTCTTT,CASTLGGRPGTEAFF
TRBJ1-2,.,17,TRBV5-1,TRBD1,TGCGCCAGCAGCTTGGCCCCGACAGGGCAACTTCGAGATGGCTACACCTTC,CASSLAPTGQLRDGYTF
TRBJ2-3,.,17,TRBV6-4,.,TGTGCCAGCAGTGACCCCTGGGAGGGGGGAGGCACAGATACGCAGTATTTT,CASSDPWEGGGTDTQYF
TRBJ2-1,.,14,TRBV4-1,.,TGCGCCAGCAGTGGGAGGGGGGGCGGCAATGAGCAGTTCTTC,CASSGRGGGNEQFF
TRBJ2-3,.,15,TRBV5-1,TRBD1,TGCGCCAGCAGCTTCGGACAGGGGGCTGGAGATACGCAGTATTTT,CASSFGQGAGDTQYF
TRBJ1-4,.,13,TRBV25-1,TRBD1,TGTGCCAGCGGGGACAGGGATAATGAAAAACTGTTTTTT,CASGDRDNEKLFF
TRBJ2-6,.,20,TRBV5-4,.,TGTGCCAGCAGCTTGGGTCCTAATCCCCTGCGGAGTACTGGGGCCAACGTCCTGACTTTC,CASSLGPNPLRSTGANVLTF
TRBJ1-5,.,15,TRBV7-2,.,TGTGCCAGCAGCCGAACACAGGGAAGCAATCAGCCCCAGCATTTT,CASSRTQGSNQPQHF
TRBJ1-6,.,14,TRBV5-6,.,TGTGCCAGCGGTTCCACAGTGTATAATTCACCCCTCCACTTT,CASGSTVYNSPLHF
TRBJ2-4,.,13,TRBV29-1,.,TGCAGCGTTGAAGGGGGCGGCAAAAACATTCAGTACTTC,CSVEGGGKNIQYF
TRBJ2-7,.,15,TRBV10-3,TRBD2,TGTGCCATCAGTGAGACTAGCGGGGGCCGGGGGGAGCAGTACTTC,CAISETSGGRGEQYF
TRBJ1-1,.,13,TRBV19,TRBD1,TGTGCCAGTAGAGACAGGGCGGAGGTGGAAGCTTTCTTT,CASRDRAEVEAFF
TRBJ1-6,once,14,TRBV6-5,.,TGTGCCAGCGGGGGGTCCTCCTATAATTCACCCCTCCACTTT,CASGGSSYNSPLHF
TRBJ2-7,.,13,TRBV27,.,TGTGCCAGCAGTGGGACACCAACCTACGAGCAGTACTTC,CASSGTPTYEQYF
TRBJ2-7,.,15,TRBV5-4,TRBD2,TGTGCCAGCAGCTTGGCTAGCGGGAGGTCCTACGAGCAGTACTTC,CASSLASGRSYEQYF
TRBJ1-2,.,14,TRBV9,.,TGTGCCAGCAGCGTCCAGATGACAGGCGGCGGCTACACCTTC,CASSVQMTGGGYTF
TRBJ2-2,.,17,TRBV7-3,.,TGTGCCAGCAGCTTAGGATCGGGGGGCCTCAACACCGGGGAGCTGTTTTTT,CASSLGSGGLNTGELFF
TRBJ2-7,.,15,TRBV27,.,TGTGCCAGCAGTTCCTGGGTTAGCGGTCCCTACGAGCAGTACTTC,CASSSWVSGPYEQYF
TRBJ2-4,.,16,TRBV7-9,.,TGTGCCAGCAGCTTAAGCGGTGGAGGTCCCAAAAACATTCAGTACTTC,CASSLSGGGPKNIQYF
TRBJ1-2,once,14,TRBV7-2,TRBD1,TGTGCCAGCAGCTTGGGACAGGGGGCGGGAGGCTACACCTTC,CASSLGQGAGGYTF
TRBJ2-2,.,14,TRBV5-4,.,TGTGCCAGCAGAGGGTTGCTAGGGGCCGGGGAGCTGTTTTTT,CASRGLLGAGELFF
TRBJ2-1,.,14,TRBV7-2,TRBD1,TGTGCCAGCAGCCCGAACAGGGGGCTTAGTGAGCAGTTCTTC,CASSPNRGLSEQFF
TRBJ2-3,.,13,TRBV5-1,.,TGCGCCAGCAGCAGGACTAGCACAGATACGCAGTATTTT,CASSRTSTDTQYF
TRBJ2-7,once,16,TRBV13,TRBD2,TGTGCCAGCAGCTTTACTAGCGGGGGGGACTTCGGCGAGCAGTACTTC,CASSFTSGGDFGEQYF
TRBJ2-3,.,17,TRBV4-2,TRBD2,TGTGCCAGCAGCCCCGGGACTAGCGGGGGGGCCACAGATACGCAGTATTTT,CASSPGTSGGATDTQYF
TRBJ2-1,.,14,TRBV29-1,.,TGCAGCGCCCTTCTCCCCAGGGGATACAATGAGCAGTTCTTC,CSALLPRGYNEQFF
TRBJ1-3,.,15,TRBV6-6,.,TGTGCCAGCAGTTACGACAGGTTCTCTGGAAACACCATATATTTT,CASSYDRFSGNTIYF
TRBJ1-1,once,17,TRBV28,TRBD1,TGTGCCAGCAGTTTATTAGTCGGACAGGGGTTGAACACTGAAGCTTTCTTT,CASSLLVGQGLNTEAFF
TRBJ2-3,.,16,TRBV5-4,TRBD2,TGTGCCAGCAGCTTGTTTGGACTAGCTAGCACAGATACGCAGTATTTT,CASSLFGLASTDTQYF
TRBJ2-7,.,14,TRBV11-2,.,TGTGCCAGCAGCTTATGGGGGGGGGCCGCCGAGCAGTACTTC,CASSLWGGAAEQYF
TRBJ1-2,.,15,TRBV19,.,TGTGCCAGTAGTATTGGCAACCCGAGGCACTATGGCTACACCTTC,CASSIGNPRHYGYTF
TRBJ2-1,.,15,TRBV18,TRBD2,TGTGCCAGCTCACCACGGGAGGGCGGGAGCTATGAGCAGTTCTTC,CASSPREGGSYEQFF
TRBJ1-3,.,14,TRBV7-9,.,TGTGCCAGCAGGAACGACATCTCTGGAAACACCATATATTTT,CASRNDISGNTIYF
TRBJ2-7,few,14,TRBV6-6,TRBD1,TGTGCCAGCAGTGGACAGGGGGCGCCCTACGAGCAGTACTTC,CASSGQGAPYEQYF
TRBJ2-2,.,15,TRBV5-6,TRBD2,TGTGCCAGCAGCTGGACTAGCGGATACACCGGGGAGCTGTTTTTT,CASSWTSGYTGELFF